This T cell receptor (beta chain) was documented in a study of CD8 T cells in ankylosing spondylitis. General observations from the study: Before this, some motif variants had been reported in reactive arthritis synovial fluid and blood. In ankylosing spondylitis patients, matched synovial fluid reportedly showed significant enrichment of disease-linked clones. In peripheral blood, disease-linked CD8+ clones occurred at relatively low frequencies.

The CDR3 totals 13 residues. V was clipped by 3 bases and J by 0 bases, with 6 bases between them. Germline CDR1 is SNHLY and CDR2 is FYNNEI. Quantitative 5'-RACE was performed with molecular barcodes, and it yielded the TCR beta libraries. TCRdb passed the 5' RACE reads through MiXCR, listing each CDR3 protein once. The sample lists roughly 230,000 distinct CDR3 sequences; over 15% were seen once. This clonotype was picked up one time. Its target is not known. The sequence was obtained from a male donor with ankylosing spondylitis or in good health (not recorded which). This chain connects TRBV2 to TRBJ2-7; TRBD1 might be the D (5 bases). The sequenced sample was blood, either unsorted or a sorted T cell fraction (not recorded which). CDR3 in DNA: TGTGCCAGCAGTGATGACAGCTCCTACGAGCAGTACTTC. Protein: CASSDDSSYEQYF.